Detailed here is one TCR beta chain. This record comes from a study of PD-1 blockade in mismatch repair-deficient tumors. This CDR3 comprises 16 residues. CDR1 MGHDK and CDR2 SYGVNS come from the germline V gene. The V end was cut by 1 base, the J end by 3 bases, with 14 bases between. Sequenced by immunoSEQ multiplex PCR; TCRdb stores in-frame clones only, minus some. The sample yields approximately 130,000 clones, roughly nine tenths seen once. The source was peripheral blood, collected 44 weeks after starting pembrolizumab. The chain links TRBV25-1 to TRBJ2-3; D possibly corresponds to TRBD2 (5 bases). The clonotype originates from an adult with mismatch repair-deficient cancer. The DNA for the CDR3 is TGTGCCAGCAGTGAATTACGGGGAGCGGCAACAGATACGCAGTATTTT. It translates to CASSELRGAATDTQYF.